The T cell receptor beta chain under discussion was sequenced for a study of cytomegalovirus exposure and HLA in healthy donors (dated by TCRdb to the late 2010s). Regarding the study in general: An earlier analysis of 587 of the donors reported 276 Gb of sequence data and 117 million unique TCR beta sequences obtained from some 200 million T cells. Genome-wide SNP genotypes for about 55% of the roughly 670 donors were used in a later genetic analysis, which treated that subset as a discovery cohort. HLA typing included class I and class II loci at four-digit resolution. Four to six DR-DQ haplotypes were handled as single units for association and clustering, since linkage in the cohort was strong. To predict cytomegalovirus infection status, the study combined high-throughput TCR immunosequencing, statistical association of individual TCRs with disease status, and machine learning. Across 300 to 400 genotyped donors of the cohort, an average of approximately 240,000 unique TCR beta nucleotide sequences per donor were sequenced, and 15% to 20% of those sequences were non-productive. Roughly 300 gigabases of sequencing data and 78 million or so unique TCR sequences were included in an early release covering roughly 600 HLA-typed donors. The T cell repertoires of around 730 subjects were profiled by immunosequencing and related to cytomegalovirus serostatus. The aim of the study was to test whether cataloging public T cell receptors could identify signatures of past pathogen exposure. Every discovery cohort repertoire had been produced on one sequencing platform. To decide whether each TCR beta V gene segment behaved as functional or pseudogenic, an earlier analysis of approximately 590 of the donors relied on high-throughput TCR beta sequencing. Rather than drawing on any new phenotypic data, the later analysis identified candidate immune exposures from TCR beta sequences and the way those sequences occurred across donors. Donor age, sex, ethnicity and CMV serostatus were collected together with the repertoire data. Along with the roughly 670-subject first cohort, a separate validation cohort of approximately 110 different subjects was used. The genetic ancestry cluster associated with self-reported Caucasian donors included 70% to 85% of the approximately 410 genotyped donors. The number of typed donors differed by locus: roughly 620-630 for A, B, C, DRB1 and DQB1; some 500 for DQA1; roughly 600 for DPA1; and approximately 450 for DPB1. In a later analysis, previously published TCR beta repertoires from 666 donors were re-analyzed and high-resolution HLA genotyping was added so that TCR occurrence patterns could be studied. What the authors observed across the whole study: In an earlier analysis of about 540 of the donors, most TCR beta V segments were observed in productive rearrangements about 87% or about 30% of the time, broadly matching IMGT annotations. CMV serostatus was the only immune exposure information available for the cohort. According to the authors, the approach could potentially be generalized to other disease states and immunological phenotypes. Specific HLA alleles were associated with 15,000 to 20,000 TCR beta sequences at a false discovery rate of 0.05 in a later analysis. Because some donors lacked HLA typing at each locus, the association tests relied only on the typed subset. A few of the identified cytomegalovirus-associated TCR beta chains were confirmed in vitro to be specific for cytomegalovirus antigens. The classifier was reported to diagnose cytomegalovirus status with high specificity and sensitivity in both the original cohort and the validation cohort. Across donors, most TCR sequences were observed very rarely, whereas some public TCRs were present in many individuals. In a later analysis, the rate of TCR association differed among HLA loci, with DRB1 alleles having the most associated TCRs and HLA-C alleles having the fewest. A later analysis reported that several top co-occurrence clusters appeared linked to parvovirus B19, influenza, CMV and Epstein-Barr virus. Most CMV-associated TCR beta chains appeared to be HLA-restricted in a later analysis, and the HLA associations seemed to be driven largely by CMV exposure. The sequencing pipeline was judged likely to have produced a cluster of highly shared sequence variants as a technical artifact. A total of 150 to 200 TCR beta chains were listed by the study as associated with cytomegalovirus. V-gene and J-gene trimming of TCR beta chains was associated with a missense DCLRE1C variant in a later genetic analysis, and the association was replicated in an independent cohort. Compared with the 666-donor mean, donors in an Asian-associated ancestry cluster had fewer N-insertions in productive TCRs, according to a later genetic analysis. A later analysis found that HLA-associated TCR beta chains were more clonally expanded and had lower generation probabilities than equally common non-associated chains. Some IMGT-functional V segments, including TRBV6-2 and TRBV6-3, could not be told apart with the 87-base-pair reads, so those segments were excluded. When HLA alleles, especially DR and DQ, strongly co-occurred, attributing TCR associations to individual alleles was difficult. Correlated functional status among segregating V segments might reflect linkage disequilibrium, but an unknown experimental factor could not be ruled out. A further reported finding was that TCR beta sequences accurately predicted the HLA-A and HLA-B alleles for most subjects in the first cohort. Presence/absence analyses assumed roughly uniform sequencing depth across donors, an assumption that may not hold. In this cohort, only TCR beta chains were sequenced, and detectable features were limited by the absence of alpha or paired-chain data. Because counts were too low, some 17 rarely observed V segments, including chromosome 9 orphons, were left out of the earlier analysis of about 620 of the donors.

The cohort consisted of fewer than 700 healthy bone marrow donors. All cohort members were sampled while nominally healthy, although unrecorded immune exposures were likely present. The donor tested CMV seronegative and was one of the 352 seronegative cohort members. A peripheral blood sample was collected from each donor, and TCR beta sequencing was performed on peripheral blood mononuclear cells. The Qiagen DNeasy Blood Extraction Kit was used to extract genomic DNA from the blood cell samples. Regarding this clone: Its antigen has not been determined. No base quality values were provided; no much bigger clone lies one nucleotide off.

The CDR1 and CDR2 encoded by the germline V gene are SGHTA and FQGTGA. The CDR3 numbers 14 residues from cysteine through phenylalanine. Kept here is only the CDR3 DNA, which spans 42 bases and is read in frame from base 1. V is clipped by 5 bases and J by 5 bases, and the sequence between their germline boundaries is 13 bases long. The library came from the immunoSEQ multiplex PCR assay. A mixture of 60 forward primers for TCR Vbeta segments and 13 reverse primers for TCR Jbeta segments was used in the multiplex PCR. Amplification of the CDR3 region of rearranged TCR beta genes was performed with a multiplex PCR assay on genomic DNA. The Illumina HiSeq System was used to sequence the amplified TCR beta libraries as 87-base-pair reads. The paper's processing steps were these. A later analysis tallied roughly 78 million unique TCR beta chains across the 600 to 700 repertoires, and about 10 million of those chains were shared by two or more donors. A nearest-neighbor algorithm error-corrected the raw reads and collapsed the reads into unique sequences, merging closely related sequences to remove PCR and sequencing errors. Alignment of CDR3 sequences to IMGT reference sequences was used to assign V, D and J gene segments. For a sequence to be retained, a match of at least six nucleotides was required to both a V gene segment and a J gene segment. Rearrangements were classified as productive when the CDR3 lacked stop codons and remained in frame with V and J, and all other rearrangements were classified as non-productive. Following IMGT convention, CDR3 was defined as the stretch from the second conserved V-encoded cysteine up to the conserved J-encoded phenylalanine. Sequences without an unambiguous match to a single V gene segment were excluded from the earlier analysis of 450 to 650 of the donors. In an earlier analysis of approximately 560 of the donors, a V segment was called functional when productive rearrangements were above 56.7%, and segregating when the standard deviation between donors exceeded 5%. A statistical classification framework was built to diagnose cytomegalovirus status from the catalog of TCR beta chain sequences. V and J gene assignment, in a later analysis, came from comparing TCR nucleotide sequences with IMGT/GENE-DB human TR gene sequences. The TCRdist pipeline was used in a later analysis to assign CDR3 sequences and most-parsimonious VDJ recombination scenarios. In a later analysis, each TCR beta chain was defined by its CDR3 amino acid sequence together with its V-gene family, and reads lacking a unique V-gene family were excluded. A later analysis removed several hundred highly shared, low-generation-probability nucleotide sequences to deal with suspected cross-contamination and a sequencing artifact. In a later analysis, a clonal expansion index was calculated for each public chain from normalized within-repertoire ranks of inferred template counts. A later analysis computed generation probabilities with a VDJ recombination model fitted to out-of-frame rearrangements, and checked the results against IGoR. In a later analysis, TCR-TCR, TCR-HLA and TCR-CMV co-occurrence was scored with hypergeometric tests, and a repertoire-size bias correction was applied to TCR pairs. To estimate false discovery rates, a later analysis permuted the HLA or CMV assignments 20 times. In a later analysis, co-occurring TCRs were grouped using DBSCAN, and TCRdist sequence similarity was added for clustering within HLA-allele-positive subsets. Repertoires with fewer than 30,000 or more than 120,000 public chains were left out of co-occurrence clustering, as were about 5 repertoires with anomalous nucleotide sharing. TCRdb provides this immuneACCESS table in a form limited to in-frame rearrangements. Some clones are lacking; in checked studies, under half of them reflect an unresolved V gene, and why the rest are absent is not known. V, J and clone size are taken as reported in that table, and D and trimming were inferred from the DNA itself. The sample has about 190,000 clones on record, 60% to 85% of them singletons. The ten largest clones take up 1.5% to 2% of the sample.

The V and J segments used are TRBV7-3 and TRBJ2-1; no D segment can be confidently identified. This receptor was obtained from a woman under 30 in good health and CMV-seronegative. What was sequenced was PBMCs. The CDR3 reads CASSPTQMNNEQFF. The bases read TGTGCCAGCAGCCCCACCCAGATGAACAATGAGCAGTTCTTC.